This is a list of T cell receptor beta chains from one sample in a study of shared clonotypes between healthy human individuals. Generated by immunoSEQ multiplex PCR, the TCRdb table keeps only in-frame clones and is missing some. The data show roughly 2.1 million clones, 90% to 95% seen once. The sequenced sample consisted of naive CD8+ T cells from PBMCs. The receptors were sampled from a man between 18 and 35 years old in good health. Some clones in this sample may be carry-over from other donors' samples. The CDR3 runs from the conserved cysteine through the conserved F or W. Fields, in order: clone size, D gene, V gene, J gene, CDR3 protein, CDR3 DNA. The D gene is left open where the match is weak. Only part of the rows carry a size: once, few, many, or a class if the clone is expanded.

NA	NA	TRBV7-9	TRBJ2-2	CASSSPGLDFTGELFF	TGTGCCAGCAGCTCGCCGGGACTCGACTTCACCGGGGAGCTGTTTTTT
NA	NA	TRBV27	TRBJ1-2	CASSLVVPPNYGYTF	TGTGCCAGCAGTTTAGTAGTTCCACCTAACTATGGCTACACCTTC
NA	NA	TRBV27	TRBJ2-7	CASSLSAGLSSYEQYF	TGTGCCAGCAGTTTATCCGCAGGGCTTTCCTCCTACGAGCAGTACTTC
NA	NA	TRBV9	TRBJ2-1	CASSVGGGQYEQFF	TGTGCCAGCAGCGTAGGGGGTGGACAATATGAGCAGTTCTTC
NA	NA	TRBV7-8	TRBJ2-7	CASSLAGLENYEQYF	TGTGCCAGCAGCTTAGCAGGTCTAGAGAACTACGAGCAGTACTTC
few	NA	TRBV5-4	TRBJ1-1	CASSFSMDTEAFF	TGTGCCAGCAGCTTCTCAATGGACACTGAAGCTTTCTTT
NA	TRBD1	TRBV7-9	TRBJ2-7	CASSLDRGHEQYF	TGTGCCAGCAGCTTAGACAGGGGCCACGAGCAGTACTTC
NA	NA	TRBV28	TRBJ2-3	CASSLFGDFEGTDTQYF	TGTGCCAGCAGTTTATTTGGGGACTTCGAGGGCACAGATACGCAGTATTTT
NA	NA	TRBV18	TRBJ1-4	CASSPTPEGEKLFF	TGTGCCAGCTCACCGACCCCGGAGGGTGAAAAACTGTTTTTT
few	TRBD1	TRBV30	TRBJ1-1	CAWVPTGVNTEAFF	TGTGCCTGGGTCCCGACAGGGGTGAACACTGAAGCTTTCTTT
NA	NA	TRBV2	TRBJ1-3	CASSPPGNTIYF	TGTGCCAGCAGCCCCCCCGGAAACACCATATATTTT
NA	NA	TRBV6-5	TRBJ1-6	CASSSREPYNSPLHF	TGTGCCAGCAGCTCACGGGAACCCTATAATTCACCCCTCCACTTT
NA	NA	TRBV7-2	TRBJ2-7	CASSLLTGLLYEQYF	TGTGCCAGCAGCTTACTGACAGGATTACTCTACGAGCAGTACTTC
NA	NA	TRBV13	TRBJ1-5	CASSLGPPYRNQPQHF	TGTGCCAGCAGCTTAGGACCCCCTTATCGCAATCAGCCCCAGCATTTT
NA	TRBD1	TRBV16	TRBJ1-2	CASSPGQGRGYTF	TGTGCCAGCAGCCCTGGACAGGGTCGGGGCTACACCTTC
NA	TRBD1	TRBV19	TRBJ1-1	CASSTDRRLNTEAFF	TGTGCCAGTAGTACGGACAGGAGGTTGAACACTGAAGCTTTCTTT
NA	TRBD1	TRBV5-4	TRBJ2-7	CASSAGDRAAYEQYF	TGTGCCAGCAGCGCCGGGGACAGGGCAGCCTACGAGCAGTACTTC
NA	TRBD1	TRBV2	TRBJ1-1	CASGGDRAIGNTEAFF	TGTGCCAGTGGTGGAGACAGGGCTATTGGGAACACTGAAGCTTTCTTT
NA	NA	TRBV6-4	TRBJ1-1	CASSEQGGTEAFF	TGTGCCAGCAGTGAACAAGGGGGAACTGAAGCTTTCTTT
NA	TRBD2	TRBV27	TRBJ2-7	CASSAMGLAGVQDEQYF	TGTGCCAGCAGCGCCATGGGACTAGCGGGAGTTCAAGACGAGCAGTACTTC
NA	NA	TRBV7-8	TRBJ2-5	CASSPLSQLQETQYF	TGTGCCAGCAGCCCCCTCTCCCAACTTCAAGAGACCCAGTACTTC
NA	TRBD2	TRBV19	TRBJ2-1	CASSIGTSGGEQFF	TGTGCCAGTAGTATTGGGACTAGCGGGGGAGAGCAGTTCTTC
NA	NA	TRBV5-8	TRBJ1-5	CASTDGVVGWQPQHF	TGTGCCAGCACCGACGGAGTGGTGGGTTGGCAGCCCCAGCATTTT
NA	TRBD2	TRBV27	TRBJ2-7	CASSLSAGGYQYEQYF	TGTGCCAGCAGTTTATCAGCGGGAGGTTACCAATACGAGCAGTACTTC
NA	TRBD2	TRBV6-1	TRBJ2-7	CASSDQRLAGGPIYEQYF	TGTGCCAGCAGTGACCAAAGACTAGCGGGAGGGCCTATTTACGAGCAGTACTTC
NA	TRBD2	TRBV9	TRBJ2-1	CASSVGGSGSSYNEQFF	TGTGCCAGCAGCGTAGGGGGTAGCGGGAGCTCCTACAATGAGCAGTTCTTC
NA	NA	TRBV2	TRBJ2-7	CARGTLMGSAYEQYF	TGTGCCAGAGGGACCCTGATGGGGAGTGCCTACGAGCAGTACTTC
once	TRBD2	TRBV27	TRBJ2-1	CASSFGGLVTYNEQFF	TGTGCCAGCAGTTTCGGGGGACTAGTTACCTACAATGAGCAGTTCTTC
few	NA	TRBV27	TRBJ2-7	CASSWGSSYEQYF	TGTGCCAGCAGTTGGGGTAGCTCCTACGAGCAGTACTTC
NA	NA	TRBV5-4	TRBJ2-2	CASSFGLARNTGELFF	TGTGCCAGCAGCTTTGGTCTAGCAAGGAACACCGGGGAGCTGTTTTTT
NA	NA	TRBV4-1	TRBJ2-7	CASSLLPAAVGVSEQYF	TGCGCCAGCAGCCTCTTACCCGCGGCAGTCGGCGTTTCGGAGCAGTACTTC
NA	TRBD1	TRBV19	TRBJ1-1	CASSIFWTGGSGTEAFF	TGTGCCAGTAGTATTTTTTGGACAGGGGGCTCAGGCACTGAAGCTTTCTTT
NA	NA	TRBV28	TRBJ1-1	CASSYRGDAMNTEAFF	TGTGCCAGCAGTTACCGTGGGGACGCGATGAACACTGAAGCTTTCTTT
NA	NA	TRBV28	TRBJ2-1	CASSPGSTGAYNEQFF	TGTGCCAGCAGTCCGGGATCGACGGGAGCCTACAATGAGCAGTTCTTC
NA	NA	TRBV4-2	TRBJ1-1	CASSQGPELAFF	TGTGCCAGCAGCCAAGGGCCGGAGCTGGCTTTCTTT
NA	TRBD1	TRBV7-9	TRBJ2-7	CASSLQGGEQYF	TGTGCCAGCAGCCTACAGGGGGGAGAGCAGTACTTC
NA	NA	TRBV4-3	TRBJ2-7	CASSRRGDGGYEQYF	TGCGCCAGCAGCCGGAGAGGGGACGGTGGCTACGAGCAGTACTTC
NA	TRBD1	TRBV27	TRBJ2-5	CASSPGTVPEQETQYF	TGTGCCAGCAGTCCCGGGACAGTCCCAGAACAAGAGACCCAGTACTTC
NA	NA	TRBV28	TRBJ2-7	CASSAPRAYEQYF	TGTGCCAGCTCCGCCCCGCGGGCGTACGAGCAGTACTTC
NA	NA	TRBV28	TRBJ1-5	CASSPQTGTSNQPQHF	TGTGCCAGCAGTCCGCAGACGGGGACTAGCAATCAGCCCCAGCATTTT
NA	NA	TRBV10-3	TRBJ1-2	CAILRTANYGYTF	TGTGCCATCCTAAGGACAGCTAACTATGGCTACACCTTC
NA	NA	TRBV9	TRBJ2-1	CASSPFTGVVNEQFF	TGTGCCAGCAGCCCCTTTACGGGAGTTGTAAATGAGCAGTTCTTC
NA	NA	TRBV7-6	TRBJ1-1	CASSLGSRIAFF	TGTGCCAGCAGCTTAGGGAGTAGAATCGCTTTCTTT
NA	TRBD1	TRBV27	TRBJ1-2	CASSLTGQGTTNYGYTF	TGTGCCAGCAGTTTAACGGGACAGGGGACGACTAACTATGGCTACACCTTC
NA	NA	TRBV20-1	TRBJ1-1	CSAGDTEAFF	TGCAGTGCCGGAGACACTGAAGCTTTCTTT
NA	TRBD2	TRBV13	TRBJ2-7	CASSRRGSAQYF	TGTGCCAGCAGCAGGCGCGGGAGCGCCCAGTACTTC
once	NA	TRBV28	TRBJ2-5	CASSVAVGGPGRETQYF	TGTGCCAGCAGCGTGGCCGTTGGGGGCCCAGGGAGAGAGACCCAGTACTTC
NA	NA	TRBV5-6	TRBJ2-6	CASSRETESGANVLTF	TGTGCCAGCAGCCGAGAGACAGAATCTGGGGCCAACGTCCTGACTTTC
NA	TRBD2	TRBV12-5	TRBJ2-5	CASGLGTSGQETQYF	TGTGCTAGTGGTTTGGGGACTAGCGGCCAAGAGACCCAGTACTTC
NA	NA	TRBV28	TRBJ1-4	CASRSDVANEKLFF	TGTGCCAGCAGGTCGGACGTCGCTAATGAAAAACTGTTTTTT
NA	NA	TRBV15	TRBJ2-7	CATSRGGFGYEQYF	TGTGCCACCAGCAGAGGGGGGTTCGGGTACGAGCAGTACTTC
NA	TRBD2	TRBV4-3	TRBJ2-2	CASSLLAGGSGELFF	TGCGCCAGCAGCCTCCTAGCGGGAGGCTCCGGAGAGCTGTTTTTT
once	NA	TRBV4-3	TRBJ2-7	CASSQETGTQYEQYF	TGCGCCAGCAGCCAAGAAACCGGGACACAATACGAGCAGTACTTC